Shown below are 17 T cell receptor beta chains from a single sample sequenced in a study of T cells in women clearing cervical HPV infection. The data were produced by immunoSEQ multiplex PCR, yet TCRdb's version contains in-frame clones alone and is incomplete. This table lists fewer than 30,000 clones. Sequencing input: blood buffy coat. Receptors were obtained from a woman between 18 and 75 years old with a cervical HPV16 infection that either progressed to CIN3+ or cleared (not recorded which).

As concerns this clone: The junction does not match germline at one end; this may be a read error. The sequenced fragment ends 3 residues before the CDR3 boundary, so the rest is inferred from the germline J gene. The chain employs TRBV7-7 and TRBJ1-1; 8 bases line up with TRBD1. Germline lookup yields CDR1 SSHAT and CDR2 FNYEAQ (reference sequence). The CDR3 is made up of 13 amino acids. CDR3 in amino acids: CASSSGQVKTAFF. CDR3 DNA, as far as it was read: TGTGCTAGCAGCTCGGGACAGGTTAAGACA.

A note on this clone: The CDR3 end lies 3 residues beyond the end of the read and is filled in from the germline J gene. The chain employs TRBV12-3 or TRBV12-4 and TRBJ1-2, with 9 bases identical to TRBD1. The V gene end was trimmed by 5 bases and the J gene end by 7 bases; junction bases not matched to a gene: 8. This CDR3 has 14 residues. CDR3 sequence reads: CASSRTGVAGGYTF. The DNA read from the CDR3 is TGTGCCAGCAGTAGGACAGGGGTTGCGGGTGGC.

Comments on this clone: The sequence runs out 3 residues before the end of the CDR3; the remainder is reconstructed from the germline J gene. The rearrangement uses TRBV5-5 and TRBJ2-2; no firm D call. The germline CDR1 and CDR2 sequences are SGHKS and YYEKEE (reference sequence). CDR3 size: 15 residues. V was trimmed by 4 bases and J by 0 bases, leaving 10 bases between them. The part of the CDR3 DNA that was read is TGTGCCAGCAGCCTCCGCCTAGCGAACACCGGGGAG. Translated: CASSLRLANTGE. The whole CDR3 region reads CASSLRLANTGELFF.

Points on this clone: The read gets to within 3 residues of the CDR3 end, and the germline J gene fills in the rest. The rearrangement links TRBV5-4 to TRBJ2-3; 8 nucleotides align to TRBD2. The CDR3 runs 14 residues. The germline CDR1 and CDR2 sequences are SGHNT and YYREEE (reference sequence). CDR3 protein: CASSSGEPVETQYF. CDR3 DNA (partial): TGTGCCAGCAGTAGCGGGGAGCCGGTTGAGACG.

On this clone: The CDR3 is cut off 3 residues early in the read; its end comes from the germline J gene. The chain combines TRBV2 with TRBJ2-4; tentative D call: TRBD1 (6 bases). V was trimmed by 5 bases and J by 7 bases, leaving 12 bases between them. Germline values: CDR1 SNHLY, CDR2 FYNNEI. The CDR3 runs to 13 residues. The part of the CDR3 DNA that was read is TGTGCCAGCAGTTACAGGGTGGGGAACATT. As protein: CASSYRVGNI. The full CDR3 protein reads CASSYRVGNIQYF.

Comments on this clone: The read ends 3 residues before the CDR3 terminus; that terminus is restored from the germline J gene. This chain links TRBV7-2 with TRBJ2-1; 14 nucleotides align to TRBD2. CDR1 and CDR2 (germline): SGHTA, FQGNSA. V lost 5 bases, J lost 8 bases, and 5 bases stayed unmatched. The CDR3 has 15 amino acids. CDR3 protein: CASSRLAGGWDEQFF. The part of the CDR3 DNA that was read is TGTGCCAGCAGCAGACTAGCGGGGGGGTGGGATGAG.

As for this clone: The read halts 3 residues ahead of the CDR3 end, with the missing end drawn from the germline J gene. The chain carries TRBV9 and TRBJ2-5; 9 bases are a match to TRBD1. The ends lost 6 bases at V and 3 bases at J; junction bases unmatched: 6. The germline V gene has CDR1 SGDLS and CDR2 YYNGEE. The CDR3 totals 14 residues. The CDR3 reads CASNRDRAKETQYF. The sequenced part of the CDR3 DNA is TGTGCCAGCAACCGGGACAGGGCTAAAGAGACC. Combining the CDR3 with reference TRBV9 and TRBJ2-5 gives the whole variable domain DSGVTQTPKHLITATGQRVTLRCSPRSGDLSVYWYQQSLDQGLQFLIQYYNGEERAKGNILERFSAQQFPDLHSELNLSSLELGDSALYFCASNRDRAKETQYFGPGTRLLVL.

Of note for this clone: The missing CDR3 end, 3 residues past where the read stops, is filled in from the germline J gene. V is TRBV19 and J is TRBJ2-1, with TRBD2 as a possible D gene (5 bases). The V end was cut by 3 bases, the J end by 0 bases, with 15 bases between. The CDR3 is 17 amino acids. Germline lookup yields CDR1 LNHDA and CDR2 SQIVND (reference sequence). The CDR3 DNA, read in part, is TGTGCCAGTAGTATTCACCCTGAGCGGAGCTCCTACAATGAG. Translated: CASSIHPERSSYNE. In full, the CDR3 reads CASSIHPERSSYNEQFF.

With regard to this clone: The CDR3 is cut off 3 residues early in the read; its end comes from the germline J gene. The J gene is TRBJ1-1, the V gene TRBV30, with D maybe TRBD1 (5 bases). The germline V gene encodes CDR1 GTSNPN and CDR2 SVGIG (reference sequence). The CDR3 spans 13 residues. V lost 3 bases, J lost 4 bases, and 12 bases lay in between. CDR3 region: CAWSRMGGTEAFF. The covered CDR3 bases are TGTGCCTGGAGCCGTATGGGGGGCACTGAA.

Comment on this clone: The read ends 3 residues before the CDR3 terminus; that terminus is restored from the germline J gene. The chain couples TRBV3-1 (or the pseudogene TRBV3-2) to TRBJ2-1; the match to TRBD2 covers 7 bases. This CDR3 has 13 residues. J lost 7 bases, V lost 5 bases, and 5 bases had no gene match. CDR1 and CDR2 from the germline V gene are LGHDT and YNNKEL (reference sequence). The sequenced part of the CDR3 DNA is TGTGCCAGCAGCGTCATAGCGGGTAATGAG. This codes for CASSVIAGNE. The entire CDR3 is CASSVIAGNEQFF.

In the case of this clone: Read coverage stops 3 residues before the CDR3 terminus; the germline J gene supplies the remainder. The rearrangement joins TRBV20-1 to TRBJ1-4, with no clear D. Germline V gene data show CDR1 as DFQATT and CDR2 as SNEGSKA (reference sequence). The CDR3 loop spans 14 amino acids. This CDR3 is CSASEGLYNSPLFF. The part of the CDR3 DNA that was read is TGCAGTGCTAGTGAAGGGCTATATAATTCACCA.

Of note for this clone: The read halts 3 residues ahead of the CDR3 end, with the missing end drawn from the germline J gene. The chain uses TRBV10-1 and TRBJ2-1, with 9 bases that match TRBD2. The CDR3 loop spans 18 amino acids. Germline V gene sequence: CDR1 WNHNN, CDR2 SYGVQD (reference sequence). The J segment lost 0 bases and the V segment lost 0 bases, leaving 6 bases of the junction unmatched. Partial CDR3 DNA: TGCGCCAGCAGTGAGTCCTCGCTAGCGGGATACTCCTACAATGAG. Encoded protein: CASSESSLAGYSYNE. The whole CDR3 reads CASSESSLAGYSYNEQFF.

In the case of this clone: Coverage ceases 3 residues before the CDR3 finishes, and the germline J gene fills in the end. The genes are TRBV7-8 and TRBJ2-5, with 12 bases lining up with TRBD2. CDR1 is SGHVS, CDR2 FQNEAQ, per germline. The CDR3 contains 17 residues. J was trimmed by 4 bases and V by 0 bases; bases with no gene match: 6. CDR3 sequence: CASSLALAGGPGETQYF. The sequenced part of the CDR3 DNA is TGTGCCAGCAGCTTAGCGCTAGCGGGAGGGCCTGGAGAGACC.

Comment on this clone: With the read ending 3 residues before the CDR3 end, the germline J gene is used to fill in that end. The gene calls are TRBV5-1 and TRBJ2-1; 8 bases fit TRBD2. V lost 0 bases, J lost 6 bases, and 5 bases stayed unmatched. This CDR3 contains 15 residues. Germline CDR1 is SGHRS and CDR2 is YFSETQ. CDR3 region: CASSLASGQSNEQFF. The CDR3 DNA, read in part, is TGCGCCAGCAGCTTGGCTAGCGGGCAGTCCAATGAG. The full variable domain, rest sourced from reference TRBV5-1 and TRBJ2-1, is KAGVTQTPRYLIKTRGQQVTLSCSPISGHRSVSWYQQTPGQGLQFLFEYFSETQRNKGNFPGRFSGRQFSNSRSEMNVSTLELGDSALYLCASSLASGQSNEQFFGPGTRLTVL.

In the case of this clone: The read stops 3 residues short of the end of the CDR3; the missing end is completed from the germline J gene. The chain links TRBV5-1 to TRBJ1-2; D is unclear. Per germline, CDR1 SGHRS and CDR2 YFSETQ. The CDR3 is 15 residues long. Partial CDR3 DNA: TGCGCCAGCAGCTTGACGGGGTCGTCCACAGATACG. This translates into CASSLTGSSTDT. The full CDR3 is CASSLTGSSTDTYTF. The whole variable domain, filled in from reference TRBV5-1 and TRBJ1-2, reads KAGVTQTPRYLIKTRGQQVTLSCSPISGHRSVSWYQQTPGQGLQFLFEYFSETQRNKGNFPGRFSGRQFSNSRSEMNVSTLELGDSALYLCASSLTGSSTDTYTFGSGTRLTVV.

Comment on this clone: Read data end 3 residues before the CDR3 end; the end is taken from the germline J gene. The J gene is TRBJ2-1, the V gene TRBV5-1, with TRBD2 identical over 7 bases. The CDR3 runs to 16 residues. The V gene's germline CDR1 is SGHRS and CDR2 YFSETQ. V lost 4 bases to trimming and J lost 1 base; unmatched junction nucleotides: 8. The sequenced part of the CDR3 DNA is TGCGCCAGCAGCAGAGGACTAGTGAGGTCCTACAATGAG. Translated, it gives CASSRGLVRSYNE. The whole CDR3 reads CASSRGLVRSYNEQFF.

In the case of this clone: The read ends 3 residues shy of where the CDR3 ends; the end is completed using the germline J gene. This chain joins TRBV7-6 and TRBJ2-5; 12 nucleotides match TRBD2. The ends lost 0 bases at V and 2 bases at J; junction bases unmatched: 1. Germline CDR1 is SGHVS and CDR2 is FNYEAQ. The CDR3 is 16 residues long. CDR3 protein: CASSLAGTSGQETQYF. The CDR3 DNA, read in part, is TGTGCCAGCAGCTTAGCCGGGACTAGCGGGCAAGAGACC.